This passage covers 10 T cell receptor beta chains from one sample sequenced in a study of blood T cells in healthy people across ages. Alongside a J-beta primer mix, a sample-barcoded 5' primer served in a second PCR lasting about 6 to 12 cycles. TCRdb processed the 5' RACE reads anew with MiXCR; each CDR3 protein has one entry. The data contain about 720,000 distinct CDR3 sequences, approximately 21% of them singletons. Sequencing was done on a sample of blood. These receptors all stem from a man between 65 and 85 years old in good health.

This clonotype has ten or more counts. CDR3 nucleotides: TGTGCCAGCACCTTGGGAGACAAAGCTTTCTTT. Its translation is CASTLGDKAFF. The V call is TRBV12-3 or TRBV12-4, the J call TRBJ1-1; D gene unclear. The ends were cut back, 7 bases at V and 9 bases at J, with 12 bases in the middle. The CDR3 consists of 11 residues.

This clonotype was seen only a few times. The gene calls are TRBV4-3 and TRBJ2-3, with 7 bases lining up with TRBD1. V trimming: 3 bases; J trimming: 0 bases; junction bases outside the gene matches: 3. Germline-derived CDR1 and CDR2 are LGHNA and YSLEER. The CDR3 consists of 15 residues. CDR3 loop: CASSHSGQSTDTQYF. In DNA form, the CDR3 reads TGCGCCAGCAGCCATTCGGGACAGAGCACAGATACGCAGTATTTT.

This clonotype has more than one count but fewer than ten. The chain is built from TRBV7-3 and TRBJ1-4, with TRBD1 matching over 9 bases. Germline V gene data show CDR1 as SGHTA and CDR2 as FQGTGA. Unmatched junction bases numbered 7, after V lost 3 bases and J lost 5 bases. This CDR3 has 16 residues. CDR3 in DNA: TGTGCCAGCAGCTTCTCCCCGGGACAGGGAAATGAAAAACTGTTTTTT. It translates to CASSFSPGQGNEKLFF.

The chain couples TRBV6-5 to TRBJ2-3; the D is unclear. This CDR3 is built from 15 residues. CDR1 and CDR2 (germline): MNHEY, SVGAGI. Trimming pared 7 bases from V and 0 bases from J, leaving 14 bases between. CDR3 residues: CASKLSRTSTDTQYF. The DNA of the CDR3 is TGTGCCAGCAAATTGTCTCGAACTAGCACAGATACGCAGTATTTT.

The gene calls are TRBV25-1 and TRBJ2-7; D gene ambiguous. Trimming cost V 5 bases and J 3 bases, with 23 bases left between them. Germline V CDR1 and CDR2: MGHDK, SYGVNS. CDR3 length equals 17 residues. The CDR3 DNA follows: TGTGCCAGCAGTAAGAGGTTGGGGAATAGATTTCTCTACGAGCAGTACGTC. Translating it yields CASSKRLGNRFLYEQYV.

A few counts support this clonotype. The rearrangement uses TRBV10-1 and TRBJ2-2, with 7 bases lining up with TRBD1. The J segment lost 0 bases and the V segment lost 2 bases, leaving 0 bases of the junction unmatched. This CDR3 is 15 amino acids long. Germline values: CDR1 WNHNN, CDR2 SYGVQD (reference sequence). The CDR3 spells CASSEGTANTGELFF. The CDR3 region has the DNA TGCGCCAGCAGTGAGGGGACAGCGAACACCGGGGAGCTGTTTTTT.

This clonotype was detected a few times. The J gene is TRBJ2-7, the V gene TRBV10-3; D possibly corresponds to TRBD1 (5 bases). The CDR3 is 11 amino acids. Per the germline V gene, CDR1 is ENHRY and CDR2 is SYGVKD. V was shortened by 3 bases and J by 9 bases, with 9 bases between the two germline ends. CDR3 region: CAISEGAGQYF. CDR3 nucleotides: TGTGCCATCAGTGAAGGGGCCGGGCAGTACTTC.

V gene TRBV5-1 combines with J gene TRBJ2-5; TRBD1 matches 7 bases. Matching the DNA end better, TRBJ2-7 makes the J call doubtful. Germline CDR1 SGHRS, CDR2 YFSETQ. The CDR3 covers 14 residues. The CDR3 nucleotides are TGCGCCAGCAGCTTGGGGGACAGCGGTTACGAGCAGTACTTC. Its protein product is CASSLGDSGYEQYF.

The V call is TRBV15, the J call TRBJ2-5, with TRBD1 matching 7 bases. This CDR3 region has 14 residues. With V trimmed by 1 base and J by 1 base, 0 bases remained unmatched. Germline loops: CDR1 LNHNV, CDR2 YYDKDF (reference sequence). The CDR3 here is CATSRGDSQETQYF. CDR3 coding DNA: TGTGCCACCAGCAGAGGGGACAGCCAAGAGACCCAGTACTTC.

This clonotype was seen a handful of times. The genes are TRBV11-2 and TRBJ1-3, with D maybe TRBD1 (5 bases). Per germline, CDR1 SGHAT and CDR2 FQNNGV. The CDR3 has 16 residues. V was pared by 5 bases and J by 4 bases, with 18 bases between. The CDR3 region has the DNA TGTGCCAGCAGCATACGACCTGGGACCGAGGGAAACACCATATATTTT. It encodes CASSIRPGTEGNTIYF. The entire variable domain, with the rest obtained from reference TRBV11-2 and TRBJ1-3, is as follows: EAGVAQSPRYKIIEKRQSVAFWCNPISGHATLYWYQQILGQGPKLLIQFQNNGVVDDSQLPKDRFSAERLKGVDSTLKIQPAKLEDSAVYLCASSIRPGTEGNTIYFGEGSWLTVV.